This TCR beta chain originates from a study of blood T cell repertoires in COVID-19. Overall study context: Nucleic acid was either cDNA or gDNA, and it came from T cells, B-cell-depleted T cells, or PBMCs.

Data came from immunoSEQ multiplex PCR; TCRdb stores just in-frame clones and leaves some out. The data contain 25,000 to 30,000 clones, over 75% of them singletons. Trimming removed 6 bases from V and 0 bases from J; junction bases left unmatched: 7. Germline loops: CDR1 ENHRY, CDR2 SYGVKD. This CDR3 has 16 amino acids. The sequenced material came from peripheral blood. The chain links TRBV10-3 to TRBJ2-3, with 9 positions matching TRBD1. The source is a man between 60 and 75 years old with acute or convalescent COVID-19. The DNA for the CDR3 is TGTGCCATCAGCGTTACCGGGACAGGGAGCACAGATACGCAGTATTTT. Amino acids: CAISVTGTGSTDTQYF.